This TCR beta chain was retrieved from a study of graft-versus-host responses after intestinal transplantation. Study background: Those transplanted obtained multivisceral, liver-intestinal, or isolated intestinal grafts.

Study outcomes and limitations: Detected in recipient marrow were GvH clones, some of which were first observed in ileum or blood. Peak levels of circulating GvH clones tracked with early post-transplant HvG declines.

A note on this clone: Its antigen remains unknown.

Only in-frame clones appear in the TCRdb table, and some are missing; sequencing was by immunoSEQ multiplex PCR. The data hold roughly 120,000 clones, with over 85% observed a single time. This CDR3 has 15 residues. Germline CDR1 is SGHTA and CDR2 is FQGNSA. V lost 5 bases and J lost 3; bases outside the gene matches: 7. V and J are TRBV7-2 and TRBJ1-5, with 7 bases identical to TRBD1. The origin of this receptor is a human donor who received an intestinal transplant. This material consisted of unstimulated CD4+ T cells sorted from spleen or lymph node cells, taken before intestinal transplant. The CDR3 region is CASSPYRGDNQPQHF. CDR3 sequence (DNA): TGTGCCAGCAGCCCTTACAGGGGCGACAATCAGCCCCAGCATTTT.